This TCR beta chain was profiled in a study of Ad26.COV2.S vaccination and SARS-CoV-2 variants. This clone was detected only a few times. What it binds is unknown. Data came from immunoSEQ multiplex PCR; TCRdb stores just in-frame clones and leaves some out. The top ten clones hold 3.5% to 4.5% of a sample with about 350,000 clones, about 91% of them seen once. There are 17 residues in the CDR3. CDR1 SGHDT and CDR2 YYEEEE come from the germline V gene. Trimming cost V 1 base and J 4 bases; bases outside gene matches: 8. Findings and limits, study-wide: A substantial breadth of spike-specific CD8+ and CD4+ T cell responses after vaccination has been reported.

The sample here was peripheral blood, taken after recovery from COVID-19. The chain employs TRBV5-6 and TRBJ1-5; 10 bases map to TRBD1. The receptor's source is a human donor who had recovered from COVID-19. This CDR3 reads CASSLYSRTGGNQPQHF. In DNA, the CDR3 is TGTGCCAGCAGCTTGTATAGTAGGACAGGGGGGAATCAGCCCCAGCATTTT.